These 13 T cell receptor beta chains were all obtained from the same sample, sequenced in a study of CD8 T cells in ankylosing spondylitis. Via MiXCR, TCRdb re-called the 5' RACE reads, giving one row per CDR3 protein. This sample carries 15,000 to 20,000 distinct CDR3 sequences, roughly 8.2% of them seen once, and the ten largest clones take approximately 33%. Source material: blood. The source is a male donor with ankylosing spondylitis or in good health (not recorded which).

This sequence joins TRBV2 and TRBJ1-3; D not certain. The germline V and J ends were trimmed by 4 bases and 0 bases, with 10 bases remaining between them. The CDR3 spans 15 residues. Germline assignment: CDR1 SNHLY and CDR2 FYNNEI. The CDR3 loop is CASSGGRISGNTIYF. The CDR3 DNA reads as TGTGCCAGCAGTGGAGGGCGGATCTCTGGAAACACCATATATTTT.

This chain connects TRBV29-1 to TRBJ2-3; a possible D gene is TRBD1 (6 bases). Germline CDR1 SQVTM, CDR2 ANQGSEA. This CDR3 spans 15 amino acids. Trimming took 7 bases from V and 0 from J, leaving 17 bases between them. The CDR3 spells CSAVWGRASTDTQYF. In DNA form, the CDR3 reads TGCAGCGCGGTCTGGGGGCGGGCAAGCACAGATACGCAGTATTTT.

This clonotype has ten or more counts. V usage is TRBV28 and J usage is TRBJ2-3; 8 bases map to TRBD1. This CDR3 contains 14 residues. In germline, CDR1 is MDHEN, CDR2 SYDVKM. V was pared by 5 bases and J by 2 bases, with 3 bases of the junction left unmatched. The CDR3 region is CASSRQGFTDTQYF. DNA for the CDR3: TGTGCCAGCAGTAGACAGGGGTTCACAGATACGCAGTATTTT. The complete variable domain, with remaining parts taken from reference TRBV28 and TRBJ2-3, reads DVKVTQSSRYLVKRTGEKVFLECVQDMDHENMFWYRQDPGLGLRLIYFSYDVKMKEKGDIPEGYSVSREKKERFSLILESASTNQTSMYLCASSRQGFTDTQYFGPGTRLTVL.

This clonotype was counted many times. The gene calls are TRBV12-3 or TRBV12-4 and TRBJ2-2; D gene uncertain. V lost 3 bases and J lost 6, with 11 bases in between. CDR3 length: 14 amino acids. The CDR3 is CASSLVAVAGELFF. DNA of the CDR3: TGTGCCAGCAGTTTGGTAGCAGTCGCCGGGGAGCTGTTTTTT.

The table lists this clonotype with a few counts. The CDR3 protein is CASSPDSSGNTIYF. CDR3 nucleotide sequence: TGCGCCAGCAGCCCGGACAGTTCTGGAAACACCATATATTTT. The rearrangement uses TRBV5-1 and TRBJ1-3, with a tentative D call TRBD1 (6 bases). V was clipped by 4 bases and J by 1 base, with 9 bases between them. CDR3 length: 14 residues. Looked up from germline, CDR1 is SGHRS and CDR2 is YFSETQ.

The chain uses TRBV11-2 and TRBJ2-1; perhaps TRBD1 as D (5 bases). Trimming removed 5 bases at V and 8 bases at J, with 10 bases between. The CDR3 totals 12 residues. Germline CDR1 is SGHAT and CDR2 is FQNNGV. CDR3 region: CASSLGHDEQFF. CDR3 coding DNA: TGTGCCAGCAGCCTTGGACACGATGAGCAGTTCTTC.

This clonotype was found many times. The rearrangement joins TRBV27 to TRBJ2-2; D is uncertain. The CDR3 runs 15 residues. Germline V gene data show CDR1 as MNHEY and CDR2 as SMNVEV (reference sequence). The V and J ends lost 5 bases and 4 bases respectively, with 14 bases between them. CDR3 DNA: TGTGCCAGCAGTGGGCTCGAGAGGTCCACCGGGGAGCTGTTTTTT. This sequence encodes CASSGLERSTGELFF.

This clonotype was detected many times. The rearrangement links TRBV6-6 to TRBJ1-5; possible D gene TRBD1, 5 bases. Trimming stripped 6 bases from V and 3 bases from J, with 12 bases between. This CDR3 spans 14 amino acids. CDR1 and CDR2 (germline): MNHNY, SVGAGI (reference sequence). The CDR3 is CASRPRVDNQPQHF. The CDR3, as DNA: TGTGCCAGCAGGCCCAGGGTTGACAATCAGCCCCAGCATTTT.

This clonotype has ten or more counts. The V call is TRBV6-2 or TRBV6-3, the J call TRBJ2-1, with 8 bases matching TRBD2. The V gene end was trimmed by 5 bases and the J gene end by 5 bases; junction bases not matched to a gene: 11. The CDR3 consists of 16 residues. Germline assignment: CDR1 MNHEY and CDR2 SVGEGT. CDR3 protein: CASSTGLARSNNEQFF. Here the CDR3 DNA reads TGTGCCAGCAGTACAGGACTAGCCAGATCGAACAATGAGCAGTTCTTC.

This clonotype was picked up a small number of times. V usage is TRBV5-4 and J usage is TRBJ1-1, with D unresolved. CDR3 length equals 14 residues. In germline, CDR1 is SGHNT, CDR2 YYREEE (reference sequence). V lost 1 base and J 0 bases, leaving 7 bases between the germline ends. In nucleotides, the CDR3 is TGTGCCAGCAGCTTGACAGTCATGAACACTGAAGCTTTCTTT. Translated, it gives CASSLTVMNTEAFF.

This clonotype was observed a handful of times. The chain joins TRBV7-9 to TRBJ2-4; 13 nucleotides match TRBD2. V was clipped by 4 bases and J by 8 bases; unmatched bases: 8. Germline assignment: CDR1 SEHNR and CDR2 FQNEAQ (reference sequence). The CDR3 covers 16 residues. In DNA form, the CDR3 reads TGTGCCAGCAGCTCAACTAGCGGGAGGGCCATGTACATTCAGTACTTC. Translated, it gives CASSSTSGRAMYIQYF.

This chain links TRBV12-3 or TRBV12-4 with TRBJ2-7, with D tentatively TRBD1 (5 bases). V shed 3 bases and J shed 0 bases, with 6 bases lying between them. CDR3 length equals 13 residues. The CDR3 sequence is CASSFDSSYEQYV. The CDR3 nucleotides read TGTGCCAGCAGTTTCGACAGCTCCTACGAGCAGTACGTC.

In its sample, this clonotype was seen a few times. The chain has TRBV20-1 and TRBJ2-7; D unclear. V was shortened by 2 bases and J by 3 bases, with 5 bases between the two germline ends. From germline, CDR1 is DFQATT and CDR2 SNEGSKA (reference sequence). This CDR3 has 11 residues. The CDR3 DNA sequence: TGCAGTGCTAGATCAGTCTACGAGCAGTACGTC. Its translation is CSARSVYEQYV.